These 32 T cell receptor beta chains originate from one sample sequenced in a study of T-cell memory formation after mild COVID-19. TCRdb independently ran MiXCR on the 5' RACE reads; one entry per CDR3 protein. The sample records 250,000 to 300,000 distinct CDR3 sequences, 15% to 20% being singletons. The sequencing sample was made of PBMCs or a T cell subset sorted from them (not recorded which). All receptors come from a man aged 18 to 35 who had mild COVID-19 (a few samples of this study predate the infection). Cell type and time point are not known.

Only a few counts were recorded for this clonotype. J is TRBJ2-7 and V is TRBV6-4; no reliable D call. This CDR3 comprises 15 residues. Trimming pared 0 bases from V and 7 bases from J, leaving 16 bases between. In germline, CDR1 is MRHNA, CDR2 SNTAGT. Here the CDR3 reads CASSDSGNEVREQYV. The CDR3, as DNA: TGTGCCAGCAGTGACTCGGGGAATGAGGTGAGGGAGCAGTACGTC.

The rearrangement uses TRBV7-9 and TRBJ1-6; tentative D call: TRBD1 (6 bases). Germline values: CDR1 SEHNR, CDR2 FQNEAQ (reference sequence). This CDR3 region has 14 residues. V gave up 0 bases and J gave up 12 bases, with 12 bases separating them. The DNA of the CDR3 is TGTGCCAGCAGCTTAGCGGGGGCCTCGCGACCCCTCCACTTT. Its translation is CASSLAGASRPLHF.

This chain connects TRBV4-3 to TRBJ1-1; 9 bases map to TRBD1. Germline V CDR1 and CDR2: LGHNA, YSLEER. This CDR3 spans 15 amino acids. Germline trimming cut 3 bases from V and 7 bases from J; bases unmatched to any gene: 9. The CDR3 here is CASSHLDRGLIEAFF. CDR3 in DNA: TGCGCCAGCAGCCATTTGGACAGGGGATTGATTGAAGCTTTCTTT.

V is TRBV4-1 and J is TRBJ1-2; D is uncertain. The CDR3 has 13 residues. Germline V CDR1 and CDR2: MGHRA, YSYEKL. Trimming removed 5 bases from V and 8 bases from J, with 15 bases in between. The CDR3 nucleotides are TGCGCCAGCAGCTCACGCTCGTTTGAAGGCTACACCTTC. This sequence encodes CASSSRSFEGYTF.

The V call is TRBV12-3 or TRBV12-4, the J call TRBJ1-1; unclear D gene. Trimming shortened V by 5 bases and J by 12 bases, and 16 bases separated the two germline ends. CDR3 length equals 12 residues. The CDR3 DNA sequence: TGTGCCAGCAGTCCCCTCGGGCGCGAGTCTTTCTTT. Residues: CASSPLGRESFF.

The chain uses TRBV5-1 and TRBJ2-1; 12 nucleotides line up with TRBD2. The CDR3 sequence is 14 residues long. The germline V gene has CDR1 SGHRS and CDR2 YFSETQ. With V trimmed by 5 bases and J by 9 bases, 6 bases remained unmatched. The chain's CDR3 is CASRLAGGPSEQFF. As DNA, the CDR3 is TGCGCCAGCAGGCTAGCGGGGGGGCCCAGTGAGCAGTTCTTC.

V is TRBV6-2 or TRBV6-3 and J is TRBJ1-2; possible D gene TRBD1, 5 bases. V was pared by 7 bases and J by 3 bases, with 24 bases between. Germline CDR1 and CDR2: MNHEY and SVGEGT. This CDR3 contains 17 residues. CDR3: CASIPGARNDFDYGYTF. In DNA, the CDR3 is TGTGCCAGCATCCCCGGGGCCAGGAATGACTTTGACTATGGCTACACCTTC.

This chain uses TRBV6-5 with TRBJ1-1; D call uncertain. Trimming pared 4 bases from V and 4 bases from J, leaving 16 bases between. This CDR3 comprises 15 residues. Looked up from germline, CDR1 is MNHEY and CDR2 is SVGAGI. The CDR3 here is CASSSPTSASTEAFF. The CDR3 coding sequence is TGTGCCAGCAGTTCCCCCACATCGGCGAGCACTGAAGCTTTCTTT.

The chain is built from TRBV6-2 or TRBV6-3 and TRBJ2-1; D unclear. The germline gives CDR1 MNHEY, CDR2 SVGEGT. CDR3 length equals 12 residues. The ends were cut back, 7 bases at V and 7 bases at J, with 11 bases in the middle. The CDR3 coding sequence is TGTGCCAGCACTGGGTCGGCAAATGAGCAGTTCTTC. Protein: CASTGSANEQFF.

The chain is built from TRBV11-2 and TRBJ1-6, with D possibly matching TRBD1 (5 bases). Per the germline V gene, CDR1 is SGHAT and CDR2 is FQNNGV. The ends were cut back, 8 bases at V and 4 bases at J, with 9 bases in the middle. CDR3 length: 13 residues. The CDR3 DNA follows: TGTGCCAGCCGACAGAGTTATAATTCACCCCTCCACTTT. Protein sequence: CASRQSYNSPLHF.

This chain joins TRBV5-1 and TRBJ1-1, with D possibly matching TRBD1 (5 bases). V dropped 2 bases and J dropped 5 bases, with 13 bases sitting between them. CDR3 length equals 14 residues. Germline V gene lookup returns CDR1 SGHRS and CDR2 YFSETQ. For the CDR3, the DNA is TGCGCCAGCAGCTTAATGGGGCTGGGGACTGAAGCTTTCTTT. As protein: CASSLMGLGTEAFF.

This clonotype was seen a few times. The J gene is TRBJ1-2, the V gene TRBV7-2; D might be TRBD1 (6 bases). V dropped 5 bases and J dropped 1 base, with 11 bases sitting between them. In germline, CDR1 is SGHTA, CDR2 FQGNSA. This CDR3 spans 14 amino acids. The CDR3 sequence: CASSPQGINYGYTF. The CDR3 DNA follows: TGTGCCAGCAGCCCACAGGGAATTAACTATGGCTACACCTTC.

The sample holds many counts of this clonotype. The V call is TRBV7-2, the J call TRBJ1-1; unclear D gene. Germline loops: CDR1 SGHTA, CDR2 FQGNSA. Trimming shortened V by 4 bases and J by 6 bases, and 15 bases separated the two germline ends. This CDR3 has 14 residues. The CDR3: CASSSVIISAEAFF. DNA of the CDR3: TGTGCCAGCAGCTCGGTGATTATAAGCGCTGAAGCTTTCTTT.

In its sample, this clonotype was seen many times. The chain employs TRBV7-3 and TRBJ2-1; 7 bases fit TRBD1. Germline CDR1 and CDR2: SGHTA and FQGTGA. CDR3 length equals 16 residues. The V and J ends lost 5 bases and 8 bases, in that order; junction bases with no gene match: 15. CDR3 nucleotides: TGTGCCAGCAGCCCAGTACAGGGGTCTCTAGTGGATGAGCAGTTCTTC. It specifies CASSPVQGSLVDEQFF.

In its sample, this clonotype was seen many times. The V and J genes are TRBV7-3 and TRBJ2-4; maybe TRBD2 (6 bases). The CDR3 has 17 residues. Germline V lookup: CDR1 SGHTA, CDR2 FQGTGA. The germline V and J ends were trimmed by 1 base and 0 bases, with 13 bases remaining between them. The CDR3 sequence is CASSLIRGDLAKNIQYF. As DNA, the CDR3 is TGTGCCAGCAGCTTAATACGCGGGGACCTAGCCAAAAACATTCAGTACTTC.

This chain connects TRBV3-1 to TRBJ1-2; D gene unclear. V was cut by 1 base and J by 5 bases, with 11 bases left in between. Germline CDR1 reads LGHDT; CDR2 reads YNNKEL (reference sequence). The length of the CDR3 is 14 residues. The CDR3 DNA reads TGTGCCAGCAGCCAAGCGAGGGCTGGGTATGGCTACACCTTC. Amino acids: CASSQARAGYGYTF. Full variable domain (rest looked up from reference TRBV3-1 and TRBJ1-2): DTAVSQTPKYLVTQMGNDKSIKCEQNLGHDTMYWYKQDSKKFLKIMFSYNNKELIINETVPNRFSPKSPDKAHLNLHINSLELGDSAVYFCASSQARAGYGYTFGSGTRLTVV.

This clonotype was observed a few times. The chain joins TRBV5-1 to TRBJ2-2, with 9 bases fitting TRBD1. Germline V CDR1 and CDR2: SGHRS, YFSETQ. Losses at the gene ends were 1 base for V and 5 bases for J; bases not matched to a gene: 6. The CDR3 contains 16 residues. The CDR3 bases are TGCGCCAGCAGCTTGTGGGGGACAGGGTCGACCGGGGAGCTGTTTTTT. Translated, it gives CASSLWGTGSTGELFF. The full variable domain, completed using reference TRBV5-1 and TRBJ2-2, is KAGVTQTPRYLIKTRGQQVTLSCSPISGHRSVSWYQQTPGQGLQFLFEYFSETQRNKGNFPGRFSGRQFSNSRSEMNVSTLELGDSALYLCASSLWGTGSTGELFFGEGSRLTVL.

The genes are TRBV13 and TRBJ2-3; TRBD2 agrees at 11 bases. This CDR3 is built from 15 residues. The trim removed 4 bases at V and 6 bases at J, leaving 6 bases unmatched. Per germline, CDR1 PRHDT and CDR2 FYEKMQ (reference sequence). The CDR3 bases are TGTGCCAGCAGCTCTAGCGGGGGGAGGCAGGATACGCAGTATTTT. Its protein is CASSSSGGRQDTQYF.

The chain links TRBV5-1 to TRBJ2-5; 9 nucleotides align to TRBD2. The CDR3 consists of 15 residues. Germline CDR1 is SGHRS and CDR2 is YFSETQ. V was pared by 1 base and J by 4 bases, with 5 bases of the junction left unmatched. CDR3 nucleotide sequence: TGCGCCAGCAGCTTGAGCCTAGCGGGGCGAGAGACCCAGTACTTC. Its translation: CASSLSLAGRETQYF. The entire variable domain, with the rest obtained from reference TRBV5-1 and TRBJ2-5, is as follows: KAGVTQTPRYLIKTRGQQVTLSCSPISGHRSVSWYQQTPGQGLQFLFEYFSETQRNKGNFPGRFSGRQFSNSRSEMNVSTLELGDSALYLCASSLSLAGRETQYFGPGTRLLVL.

The sample holds a few counts of this clonotype. V gene TRBV20-1 combines with J gene TRBJ1-2; D is ambiguous. CDR1 is DFQATT and CDR2 is SNEGSKA in the germline V gene (reference sequence). Trimming shortened V by 0 bases and J by 0 bases, and 8 bases separated the two germline ends. The CDR3 totals 14 residues. The CDR3 sequence is CSARDPRTNYGYTF. CDR3 nucleotides: TGCAGTGCTAGAGACCCCAGGACTAACTATGGCTACACCTTC.

This clonotype was counted at least ten times. The chain recombines TRBV5-1 with TRBJ2-2; D not resolved. CDR3 length equals 13 residues. The V end was cut by 4 bases, the J end by 4 bases, with 8 bases between. Germline CDR1 is SGHRS and CDR2 is YFSETQ. The CDR3, as DNA: TGCGCCAGCAGCCCCCGTGGCACCGGGGAGCTGTTTTTT. As protein: CASSPRGTGELFF.

The rearrangement joins TRBV29-1 to TRBJ2-5; TRBD1 agrees at 10 bases. Germline V CDR1 and CDR2: SQVTM, ANQGSEA. The V segment lost 4 bases and the J segment 4 bases; nucleotides outside the gene matches: 9. CDR3 length: 15 amino acids. CDR3 in DNA: TGCAGCGTTGGGGGACAGGGGTTCAGTAGAGAGACCCAGTACTTC. This sequence encodes CSVGGQGFSRETQYF. Using reference TRBV29-1 and TRBJ2-5 for the parts outside the CDR3, the full variable domain is SAVISQKPSRDICQRGTSLTIQCQVDSQVTMMFWYRQQPGQSLTLIATANQGSEATYESGFVIDKFPISRPNLTFSTLTVSNMSPEDSSIYLCSVGGQGFSRETQYFGPGTRLLVL.

This clonotype showed up many times. The gene calls are TRBV5-1 and TRBJ2-5, with a possible D match to TRBD1 (5 bases). V was clipped by 4 bases and J by 2 bases, with 9 bases between them. This CDR3 is 13 amino acids long. Germline-derived CDR1 and CDR2 are SGHRS and YFSETQ. The CDR3 reads CASSRTGQETQYF. CDR3 DNA: TGCGCCAGCAGCCGTACAGGACAAGAGACCCAGTACTTC.

The rearrangement uses TRBV24-1 and TRBJ2-3; D may be TRBD1 or TRBD2 (5 bases each). From germline, CDR1 is KGHDR and CDR2 SFDVKD. V was cut by 9 bases and J by 2 bases, with 8 bases left in between. The CDR3 spans 12 residues. Written as DNA, the CDR3 is TGTGCCACCGGGGACGCCACAGATACGCAGTATTTT. This sequence encodes CATGDATDTQYF.

This chain uses TRBV4-1 with TRBJ1-2, with D uncertain. Trimming took 0 bases from V and 4 from J, leaving 15 bases between them. The CDR3 has 16 residues. Germline loops: CDR1 MGHRA, CDR2 YSYEKL. CDR3 in amino acids: CASSQEVAAPSYGYTF. For the CDR3, the DNA is TGCGCCAGCAGCCAAGAAGTAGCGGCCCCGAGCTATGGCTACACCTTC.

The genes are TRBV2 and TRBJ2-3; D ambiguous. The CDR3 has 14 residues. The V gene lost 6 bases and the J gene lost 2 bases, with 12 bases spanning the gap. Germline V gene sequence: CDR1 SNHLY, CDR2 FYNNEI. The CDR3 nucleotides read TGTGCCAGCAGCAGTGCTTCCTACACAGATACGCAGTATTTT. Translating gives CASSSASYTDTQYF. Full variable domain (rest looked up from reference TRBV2 and TRBJ2-3): EPEVTQTPSHQVTQMGQEVILRCVPISNHLYFYWYRQILGQKVEFLVSFYNNEISEKSEIFDDQFSVERPDGSNFTLKIRSTKLEDSAMYFCASSSASYTDTQYFGPGTRLTVL.

This clonotype was counted between two and nine times. The chain couples TRBV9 to TRBJ2-2; D might be TRBD2 (5 bases). CDR3 length: 16 amino acids. Trimming cost V 4 bases and J 4 bases, with 17 bases left between them. Germline lookup yields CDR1 SGDLS and CDR2 YYNGEE. CDR3 in DNA: TGTGCCAGCAGCCCCCGCGCGGGTGCGGGCACCGGGGAGCTGTTTTTT. It codes for CASSPRAGAGTGELFF.

The chain uses TRBV5-1 and TRBJ2-3; 8 bases line up with TRBD2. This CDR3 is 13 amino acids long. J gave up 4 bases and V 3 bases, and 1 base lay outside the gene matches. CDR1 is SGHRS, CDR2 YFSETQ, per germline. The CDR3 loop is CASSYGRADTQYF. CDR3 bases: TGCGCCAGCAGCTACGGGAGGGCAGATACGCAGTATTTT. The variable domain in full, completed from reference TRBV5-1 and TRBJ2-3, reads KAGVTQTPRYLIKTRGQQVTLSCSPISGHRSVSWYQQTPGQGLQFLFEYFSETQRNKGNFPGRFSGRQFSNSRSEMNVSTLELGDSALYLCASSYGRADTQYFGPGTRLTVL.

This clonotype was counted a few times. The chain is built from TRBV12-3 or TRBV12-4 and TRBJ1-4; 7 nucleotides match TRBD1. Unmatched junction bases numbered 7, after V lost 5 bases and J lost 13 bases. This CDR3 has 12 residues. CDR3 loop: CASSTTGATLFF. CDR3 DNA: TGTGCCAGCAGTACCACAGGGGCCACACTGTTTTTT.

This clonotype was recorded at least ten times. The rearrangement joins TRBV24-1 to TRBJ2-7; 8 bases fit TRBD1. The CDR3 has 16 amino acids. Germline CDR1 is KGHDR and CDR2 is SFDVKD. V was pared by 4 bases and J by 6 bases, with 13 bases of the junction left unmatched. The CDR3 spells CATSERDRHPGAEQYF. The CDR3 coding sequence is TGTGCCACCAGTGAGAGGGACAGGCACCCAGGAGCCGAGCAGTACTTC.

This chain connects TRBV5-4 to TRBJ1-1, with D perhaps matching TRBD1 (5 bases). The CDR3 totals 15 residues. Per germline, CDR1 SGHNT and CDR2 YYREEE (reference sequence). The V and J ends lost 1 base and 7 bases respectively, with 17 bases between them. The CDR3 loop is CASSLPGRSSSEAFF. CDR3 DNA: TGTGCCAGCAGCTTGCCGGGACGGAGTAGCAGTGAAGCTTTCTTT.

This sequence joins TRBV9 and TRBJ2-3; D is possibly TRBD2 (6 bases). CDR3 length equals 16 residues. V lost 0 bases, J lost 0 bases, and 11 bases lay in between. CDR1 and CDR2 from the germline V gene are SGDLS and YYNGEE. The CDR3 here is CASSVAPGVSTDTQYF. CDR3 bases: TGTGCCAGCAGCGTAGCCCCGGGGGTTAGCACAGATACGCAGTATTTT.